This TCR beta chain came from a study of cytomegalovirus exposure and HLA in healthy donors. In the case of this clone: Its antigen is not identified.

The PCR was carried out with 60 Vbeta primers and 13 Jbeta primers. Repertoires were generated with immunoSEQ multiplex PCR, while TCRdb's copy carries only in-frame clones and drops some. The sample includes 200,000 to 300,000 clones, about 80% of them seen just once. V trimming: 4 bases; J trimming: 5 bases; junction bases outside the gene matches: 14. Germline CDR1 reads SGHNT; CDR2 reads YYREEE (reference sequence). The CDR3 has 17 amino acids. Study-wide results and caveats: When the data were analyzed later, several of the most significant clusters appeared to be linked to common viral pathogens.

The sequenced material came from PBMCs. The chain employs TRBV5-4 and TRBJ2-2, with 7 bases aligning to TRBD1. This clonotype originated in a woman aged 60-75 years in good health and CMV-seropositive. For the CDR3, the DNA is TGTGCCAGCAGCGGCAGGGACAGCGCTATTTTTACCGGGGAGCTGTTTTTT. This gives the protein CASSGRDSAIFTGELFF.